This TCR beta chain appears in the sequencing data of a study of shared clonotypes between healthy human individuals. Study results and limitations: Rarefaction showed sorted-subset sequencing was incomplete despite large depth. Against clonotypes common to all four donors, non-shared ones had lower generation probabilities.

Sequenced by immunoSEQ multiplex PCR; TCRdb stores in-frame clones only, minus some. This sample has 1,400,000 or so clones, with around 98.5% found just once. CD4+ cell separation produced CD45RA+ naive and CD45RA-negative memory subsets. V was shortened by 5 bases and J by 5 bases, with 10 bases between the two germline ends. The CDR3 sequence is 12 residues long. Germline CDR1 SGHRS, CDR2 YFSETQ. Concerning this clone: Its antigen is undetermined.

The J gene is TRBJ1-1, the V gene TRBV5-1, with a possible D match to TRBD1 (6 bases). The clonotype originates from a man aged 25-45 years in good health. The sample taken for sequencing was naive CD4+ T cells sorted from blood. Stated subset: CD45RA+ positively selected. CDR3 sequence: CASSFQGTEAFF. The DNA of the CDR3 is TGCGCCAGCAGTTTTCAGGGGACTGAAGCTTTCTTT.